This is a list of T cell receptor beta chains from one sample in a study of blood T cells in healthy people across ages. Via MiXCR, TCRdb re-called the 5' RACE reads, giving one row per CDR3 protein. The sample includes around 1,000,000 distinct CDR3 sequences, about 23% of them seen just once. This sample also appeared in a second study, on T cells of mothers and their children.

Sequenced sample: blood. All receptors come from a girl under 10 years old in good health. The CDR3 runs from the conserved cysteine through the conserved F or W. Each record gives: V gene, D gene, CDR3 length, clone size, J gene, CDR3 protein, CDR3 DNA. A D gene is named only where the DNA matches it firmly. The size entry is marked missing in some rows and otherwise reads once, few, many or a size class.

TRBV29-1,-,14,few,TRBJ2-1,CSALQASPYNEQFF,TGCAGCGCCCTACAGGCGAGCCCATACAATGAGCAGTTCTTC
TRBV5-1,-,14,many,TRBJ2-5,CASSLYRAQETQYF,TGCGCCAGCAGCTTGTACAGGGCACAAGAGACCCAGTACTTC
TRBV15,TRBD1,16,-,TRBJ1-4,CATSRAVDRGGEKLFF,TGTGCCACCAGCAGAGCCGTTGACAGGGGAGGTGAAAAACTGTTTTTT
TRBV6-1,-,14,-,TRBJ2-2,CASSENRFTGELFF,TGTGCCAGCAGTGAGAACAGGTTCACCGGGGAGCTGTTTTTT
TRBV7-2,TRBD2,14,-,TRBJ2-1,CASSFIAGGPGQFF,TGTGCCAGCAGCTTCATAGCGGGGGGGCCTGGGCAGTTCTTC
TRBV6-5,-,13,-,TRBJ1-2,CASSYYRGYGYTF,TGTGCCAGCAGTTACTATCGGGGGTATGGCTACACCTTC
TRBV3-1,-,16,-,TRBJ2-3,CASSQDWAVSTDTQYF,TGTGCCAGCAGCCAAGATTGGGCGGTTAGCACAGATACGCAGTATTTT
TRBV12-3/TRBV12-4,TRBD1,16,few,TRBJ2-7,CASSNLGGGGGYEQYF,TGTGCCAGCAGTAACCTAGGGGGCGGTGGAGGCTACGAGCAGTACTTC
TRBV20-1,TRBD1,15,-,TRBJ2-6,CSAPTTGAGANVLTF,TGCAGTGCACCAACGACAGGGGCTGGGGCTAACGTCCTGACTTTC
TRBV5-6,TRBD2,18,-,TRBJ2-3,CASSRPYTSGRITDTQYF,TGTGCCAGCAGCCGCCCATACACTAGCGGCAGAATCACAGATACGCAGTATTTT
TRBV12-3/TRBV12-4,-,15,-,TRBJ1-1,CASSPLTGRNTEAFF,TGTGCCAGCAGCCCCCTAACAGGGAGAAACACTGAAGCTTTCTTT
TRBV7-2,-,12,-,TRBJ2-3,CASSSAADTQYF,TGTGCCAGCAGCTCCGCGGCAGATACGCAGTATTTT
TRBV7-2,-,14,few,TRBJ2-5,CASSPSGVLETQYF,TGTGCCAGCAGCCCATCCGGGGTTTTAGAGACCCAGTACTTC
TRBV7-9,-,14,few,TRBJ2-7,CASSPKAGPYEQYF,TGTGCCAGCAGTCCGAAAGCGGGCCCCTACGAGCAGTACTTC
TRBV27,-,13,many,TRBJ2-7,CASSRAGGYEQYF,TGTGCCAGCAGTCGAGCCGGAGGGTACGAGCAGTACTTC
TRBV6-1,-,13,-,TRBJ1-4,CASTGATNEKLFF,TGTGCCAGCACGGGAGCGACCAATGAAAAACTGTTTTTT
TRBV3-1,-,14,-,TRBJ1-5,CASSLGAVDQPQHF,TGTGCCAGCAGCCTGGGGGCCGTAGATCAGCCCCAGCATTTT
TRBV11-2,-,16,few,TRBJ2-7,CASSLGVGRGIYEQYF,TGTGCCAGCAGCTTAGGAGTGGGCAGGGGAATTTACGAGCAGTACTTC
TRBV29-1,-,13,few,TRBJ1-1,CSVAGRAVTEAFF,TGCAGCGTTGCGGGCAGGGCGGTGACTGAAGCTTTCTTT
TRBV12-3/TRBV12-4,TRBD2,16,-,TRBJ2-4,CASSLLPGLAGHIQYF,TGTGCCAGCAGTTTATTACCGGGACTAGCGGGGCACATTCAGTACTTC
TRBV13,-,16,-,TRBJ2-7,CASSLNRGQADPEQYF,TGTGCCAGCAGCTTAAATAGAGGTCAGGCCGACCCCGAGCAGTACTTC
TRBV6-2/TRBV6-3,-,15,-,TRBJ2-3,CASIYKDSPRDTQYF,TGTGCCAGCATCTACAAGGACAGCCCCCGGGATACGCAGTATTTT
TRBV28,TRBD1,16,few,TRBJ2-5,CASSQGTGRNQETQYF,TGTGCCAGCAGTCAAGGGACAGGGCGGAATCAAGAGACCCAGTACTTC
TRBV29-1,TRBD1,14,-,TRBJ2-1,CSVKTGTGGYEQFF,TGCAGCGTGAAAACCGGGACAGGGGGCTATGAGCAGTTCTTC
TRBV2,-,12,-,TRBJ2-5,CASSEAGKGREF,TGTGCCAGCAGTGAAGCGGGCAAGGGACGGGAATTC
TRBV9,TRBD2,15,few,TRBJ2-7,CASSTSGSLSYEQYF,TGTGCCAGCAGTACTAGCGGGAGTCTTTCCTACGAGCAGTACTTC
TRBV12-5,-,17,few,TRBJ2-4,CASGLVRIRAPKNIQYF,TGTGCTAGTGGTTTGGTACGAATCAGGGCTCCCAAAAACATTCAGTACTTC
TRBV20-1,TRBD2,13,-,TRBJ2-1,CSAPSGGLDEQFF,TGCAGTGCCCCCAGCGGGGGTCTGGATGAGCAGTTCTTC
TRBV5-6,-,13,-,TRBJ2-5,CASSPSLGETQYF,TGTGCCAGCAGCCCCTCCCTAGGAGAGACCCAGTACTTC
TRBV5-6,-,14,-,TRBJ2-7,CASSFFDRTGEQYF,TGTGCCAGCAGCTTCTTCGACAGGACGGGCGAGCAGTACTTC
TRBV5-1,-,14,-,TRBJ2-3,CASSPEGHPDTQYF,TGCGCCAGCAGCCCGGAAGGCCATCCAGATACGCAGTATTTT
TRBV7-9,TRBD1,14,-,TRBJ1-4,CASSAQNNRGGLFF,TGTGCCAGCAGCGCCCAAAACAACAGGGGAGGACTGTTTTTT
TRBV12-3/TRBV12-4,-,13,-,TRBJ2-3,CASSSSTGESQYF,TGTGCCAGCAGTTCCTCCACGGGAGAGTCGCAGTATTTT
TRBV6-1,-,15,-,TRBJ2-7,CASKGGDPDPLEQYF,TGTGCCAGCAAGGGTGGGGACCCCGATCCCCTCGAGCAGTACTTC
TRBV10-3,-,11,-,TRBJ2-1,CAILAYNEQFF,TGTGCCATTTTAGCCTACAATGAGCAGTTCTTC
TRBV5-6,TRBD1,13,few,TRBJ1-2,CASSRQGVYGYTF,TGTGCCAGCAGCCGACAGGGGGTCTATGGCTACACCTTC
TRBV2,-,15,-,TRBJ2-4,CASSELLIAKNIQYF,TGTGCCAGCAGTGAATTATTGATAGCCAAAAACATTCAGTACTTC
TRBV28,-,14,-,TRBJ1-2,CAAEGGAGDYGYTF,TGTGCCGCGGAGGGGGGGGCTGGCGACTATGGCTACACCTTC
TRBV12-3/TRBV12-4,-,15,-,TRBJ1-3,CASGEPGVTGNTIYF,TGTGCCAGCGGGGAACCCGGGGTGACTGGAAACACCATATATTTT
TRBV6-5,-,15,few,TRBJ2-2,CASSYSRSVTGELFF,TGTGCCAGCAGTTACTCACGCTCGGTCACCGGGGAACTGTTTTTT
TRBV7-2,-,14,-,TRBJ2-7,CASGRALRAYEQYF,TGTGCCAGCGGCCGGGCCCTGAGGGCCTACGAGCAGTACTTC
TRBV20-1,TRBD2,14,-,TRBJ2-1,CSARRGRSYNEQFF,TGCAGTGCTAGACGCGGGAGATCCTACAATGAGCAGTTCTTC
TRBV12-3/TRBV12-4,-,16,-,TRBJ2-6,CASTPGTVSGANVLTF,TGTGCCAGCACTCCAGGGACGGTCTCTGGGGCCAACGTCCTGACTTTC
TRBV21-1,-,16,few,TRBJ1-4,CASSKAQTATNEKLFF,TGTGCCAGCAGCAAAGCGCAGACAGCAACTAATGAAAAACTGTTTTTT
TRBV12-3/TRBV12-4,TRBD1,14,-,TRBJ2-1,CASSTGAVYNEQFF,TGTGCCAGCAGTACAGGGGCCGTCTACAATGAGCAGTTCTTC
TRBV28,-,12,few,TRBJ1-1,CASSPSGSEAFF,TGTGCCAGCAGTCCATCAGGGTCTGAAGCTTTCTTT